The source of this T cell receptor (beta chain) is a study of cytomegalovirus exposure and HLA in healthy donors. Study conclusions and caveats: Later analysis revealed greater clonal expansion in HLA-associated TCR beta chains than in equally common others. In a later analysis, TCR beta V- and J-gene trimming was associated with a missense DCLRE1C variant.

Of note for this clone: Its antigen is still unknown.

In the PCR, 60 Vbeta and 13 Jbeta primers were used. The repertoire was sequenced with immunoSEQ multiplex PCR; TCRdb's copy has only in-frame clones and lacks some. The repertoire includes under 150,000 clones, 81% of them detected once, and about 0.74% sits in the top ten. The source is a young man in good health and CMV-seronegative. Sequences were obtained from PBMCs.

CDR3 sequence: CASSLDTNYGYTF. For the CDR3, the DNA is TGTGCCAGCAGCTTAGACACTAACTATGGCTACACCTTC. This rearrangement joins TRBV7-6 to TRBJ1-2; no reliable D call. V gave up 1 base and J gave up 0 bases, with 3 bases separating them. Germline CDR1 reads SGHVS; CDR2 reads FNYEAQ. This CDR3 region has 13 residues. Looking up the rest from reference TRBV7-6 and TRBJ1-2 gives the full variable domain: GAGVSQSPRYKVTKRGQDVALRCDPISGHVSLYWYRQALGQGPEFLTYFNYEAQQDKSGLPNDRFSAERPEGSISTLTIQRTEQRDSAMYRCASSLDTNYGYTFGSGTRLTVV.